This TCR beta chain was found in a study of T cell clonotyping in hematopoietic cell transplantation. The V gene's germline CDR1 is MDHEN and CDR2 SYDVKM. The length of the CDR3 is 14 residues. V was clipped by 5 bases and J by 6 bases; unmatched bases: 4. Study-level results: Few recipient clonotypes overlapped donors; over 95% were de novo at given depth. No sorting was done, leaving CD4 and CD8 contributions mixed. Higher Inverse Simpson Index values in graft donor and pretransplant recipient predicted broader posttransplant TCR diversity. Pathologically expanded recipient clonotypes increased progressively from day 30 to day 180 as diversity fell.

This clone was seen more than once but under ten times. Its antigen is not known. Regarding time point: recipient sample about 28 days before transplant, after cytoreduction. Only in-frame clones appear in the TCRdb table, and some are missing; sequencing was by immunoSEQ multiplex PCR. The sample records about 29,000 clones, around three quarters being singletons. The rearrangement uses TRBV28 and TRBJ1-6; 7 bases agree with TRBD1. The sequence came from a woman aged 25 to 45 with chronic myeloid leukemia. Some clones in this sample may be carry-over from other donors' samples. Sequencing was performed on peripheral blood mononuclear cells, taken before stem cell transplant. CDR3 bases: TGTGCCAGCAGTACTGGACAGGTTAATTCACCCCTCCACTTT. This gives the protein CASSTGQVNSPLHF.